The 26 T cell receptor beta chains listed next were all sequenced from one sample in a study of T-cell reconstitution after alpha-beta-depleted transplantation in children. Preparing the TCRbeta library involved the use of unique molecular identifiers. TCRdb used MiXCR to reprocess the PCR reads, holding one entry per CDR3 protein. This repertoire shows 800,000 to 1,000,000 distinct CDR3 sequences, around 30% found once; its top ten account for over 25%. The input for sequencing was PBMCs, mostly from graft donor cells, taken 360 days after TCRalphabeta/CD19-depleted stem cell transplant. These receptors all stem from a boy in the first two years of life who had a stem cell transplant for SCID, so the T cells may come from the graft donor.

J is TRBJ1-3 and V is TRBV29-1; D gene unclear. V lost 7 bases and J 0 bases, leaving 16 bases between the germline ends. There are 15 residues in the CDR3. Germline V gives CDR1 SQVTM, CDR2 ANQGSEA. CDR3 sequence reads: CSARGQDLSGNTIYF. CDR3 DNA sequence: TGCAGCGCCAGAGGGCAGGACCTCTCTGGAAACACCATATATTTT.

This rearrangement joins TRBV12-3 or TRBV12-4 to TRBJ2-3; TRBD2 aligns across 7 bases. J lost 2 bases, V lost 6 bases, and 8 bases had no gene match. The CDR3 extends over 15 amino acids. In nucleotides, the CDR3 is TGTGCCAGCAGCTTGGGACTACCCCACACAGATACGCAGTATTTT. Protein: CASSLGLPHTDTQYF.

This clonotype was found a few times. The chain joins TRBV28 to TRBJ1-5; a weak D match, TRBD1 (6 bases). There are 15 residues in the CDR3. The V gene's germline CDR1 is MDHEN and CDR2 SYDVKM. V gave up 1 base and J gave up 3 bases, with 10 bases separating them. Here the CDR3 reads CASSLLDRYNQPQHF. Written as DNA, the CDR3 is TGTGCCAGCAGTTTATTGGACAGATACAATCAGCCCCAGCATTTT.

This clonotype was observed a handful of times. The V and J genes are TRBV29-1 and TRBJ2-1; TRBD2 agrees at 12 bases. CDR3 length equals 17 residues. V gave up 5 bases and J gave up 4 bases; unmatched junction bases: 12. Germline-derived CDR1 and CDR2 are SQVTM and ANQGSEA. The CDR3 nucleotides read TGCAGCGTTCCTCTCCTAGCGGGGGGGCCGCGATACAATGAGCAGTTCTTC. The encoded protein is CSVPLLAGGPRYNEQFF.

V gene TRBV4-1 combines with J gene TRBJ2-3, with 8 bases aligning to TRBD2. The CDR3 is 16 amino acids. CDR1 is MGHRA and CDR2 is YSYEKL in the germline V gene. J gave up 6 bases and V 3 bases, and 11 bases lay outside the gene matches. CDR3 nucleotide sequence: TGCGCCAGCAGCCAGGAGACTAGCGCGGGGCGCGATACGCAGTATTTT. It specifies CASSQETSAGRDTQYF.

For the CDR3, the DNA is TGCAGTGCTAGAAGACCAAACAGGGACCGGAATCAGCCCCAGCATTTT. It is translated as CSARRPNRDRNQPQHF. The chain recombines TRBV20-1 with TRBJ1-5, with D perhaps TRBD1 (6 bases). Trimming shortened V by 2 bases and J by 4 bases, and 18 bases separated the two germline ends. Germline CDR1 is DFQATT and CDR2 is SNEGSKA (reference sequence). This CDR3 has 16 residues.

The chain links TRBV6-2 or TRBV6-3 to TRBJ1-2; 8 positions agree with TRBD1. Per germline, CDR1 MNHEY and CDR2 SVGEGT. V lost 6 bases and J lost 7; bases outside the gene matches: 16. The CDR3 is made up of 16 amino acids. CDR3 in amino acids: CASSQGTGANYGGYTF. CDR3 coding DNA: TGTGCCAGCAGCCAGGGGACAGGAGCCAACTATGGTGGCTACACCTTC.

The J gene is TRBJ2-1, the V gene TRBV7-9, with 11 bases lining up with TRBD1. After removal of 5 bases from V and 8 bases from J, the junction contained 8 bases not matched to a gene. Germline loops: CDR1 SEHNR, CDR2 FQNEAQ (reference sequence). The CDR3 runs to 15 residues. DNA for the CDR3: TGTGCCAGCAGCCAGCTGGACAGGGGGCAAGATGAGCAGTTCTTC. Protein: CASSQLDRGQDEQFF.

This clonotype has a count of ten or more. The J gene is TRBJ2-1, the V gene TRBV29-1; 7 positions agree with TRBD2. Trimming removed 7 bases from V and 0 bases from J; junction bases left unmatched: 12. Germline-derived CDR1 and CDR2 are SQVTM and ANQGSEA. The CDR3 has 16 residues. The CDR3 protein is CSAVSSGPRSYNEQFF. Written as DNA, the CDR3 is TGCAGCGCCGTAAGTAGCGGGCCCCGCTCCTACAATGAGCAGTTCTTC.

This clonotype has more than one count but fewer than ten. The rearrangement links TRBV7-2 to TRBJ2-7; 8 nucleotides match TRBD2. This CDR3 region has 15 residues. V gave up 1 base and J gave up 4 bases; unmatched junction bases: 6. Germline CDR1 SGHTA, CDR2 FQGNSA. The CDR3 coding sequence is TGTGCCAGCAGCTTAGTGGGTAGCGGGGTTTACGAGCAGTACTTC. Its protein is CASSLVGSGVYEQYF.

This chain connects TRBV7-2 to TRBJ2-7; TRBD2 matches 10 bases. From germline, CDR1 is SGHTA and CDR2 FQGNSA. The CDR3 totals 15 residues. Trimming took 5 bases from V and 2 from J; bases not matched to a gene: 6. CDR3 DNA: TGTGCCAGCAGCCTCCGACTAGCGGGCCCCTACGAGCAGTACTTC. Translated, it gives CASSLRLAGPYEQYF. Together with reference TRBV7-2 and TRBJ2-7, the CDR3 gives the full variable domain: GAGVSQSPSNKVTEKGKDVELRCDPISGHTALYWYRQSLGQGLEFLIYFQGNSAPDKSGLPSDRFSAERTGGSVSTLTIQRTQQEDSAVYLCASSLRLAGPYEQYFGPGTRLTVT.

This chain links TRBV12-3 or TRBV12-4 with TRBJ2-5, with 8 bases matching TRBD1. The V gene end was trimmed by 6 bases and the J gene end by 2 bases; junction bases not matched to a gene: 8. CDR3 length: 15 residues. As DNA, the CDR3 is TGTGCCAGCAGCCCGGACAGGGCCCCTCAAGAGACCCAGTACTTC. Protein product: CASSPDRAPQETQYF.

This chain links TRBV5-1 with TRBJ2-2; a weak D match, TRBD2 (6 bases). This CDR3 spans 15 amino acids. Germline CDR1 is SGHRS and CDR2 is YFSETQ. Trimming stripped 4 bases from V and 0 bases from J, with 10 bases between. CDR3 in amino acids: CASSVGLSNTGELFF. The CDR3 region has the DNA TGCGCCAGCAGCGTGGGACTTTCGAACACCGGGGAGCTGTTTTTT.

This clonotype was recorded once. As DNA, the CDR3 is TGTGCCAGCAGTTTTGCTAGCGGTGACACCGGGGAGCTGTTTTTT. Translating gives CASSFASGDTGELFF. This chain connects TRBV27 to TRBJ2-2; 7 positions match TRBD2. Germline CDR1 is MNHEY and CDR2 is SMNVEV (reference sequence). Losses at the gene ends were 3 bases for V and 3 bases for J; bases not matched to a gene: 4. The CDR3 consists of 15 residues.

This clonotype was seen a handful of times. This CDR3 reads CASSLVKGANVLTF. CDR3 DNA sequence: TGTGCCAGCAGCTTAGTCAAGGGGGCCAACGTCCTGACTTTC. The V call is TRBV7-2, the J call TRBJ2-6; D call uncertain. Germline CDR1 SGHTA, CDR2 FQGNSA. This CDR3 spans 14 amino acids. Trimming took 1 base from V and 4 from J, leaving 5 bases between them.

The V gene is TRBV7-9, the J gene TRBJ2-1, with D tentatively TRBD1 (6 bases). Trimming removed 5 bases at V and 5 bases at J, with 22 bases between. The CDR3 has 17 amino acids. Germline lookup yields CDR1 SEHNR and CDR2 FQNEAQ (reference sequence). The CDR3 DNA sequence: TGTGCCAGCAGCCTAAGCCGGGTGTTAGCAGGGGACAATGAGCAGTTCTTC. It specifies CASSLSRVLAGDNEQFF. The full variable domain, in which reference TRBV7-9 and TRBJ2-1 provide the parts outside the CDR3, is DTGVSQNPRHKITKRGQNVTFRCDPISEHNRLYWYRQTLGQGPEFLTYFQNEAQLEKSRLLSDRFSAERPKGSFSTLEIQRTEQGDSAMYLCASSLSRVLAGDNEQFFGPGTRLTVL.

The chain has TRBV12-3 or TRBV12-4 and TRBJ2-3; 12 bases match TRBD2. The CDR3 is made up of 16 amino acids. J was trimmed by 7 bases and V by 5 bases; bases with no gene match: 10. Here the CDR3 reads CASSPTTSGGVNTQYF. The CDR3 region has the DNA TGTGCCAGCAGTCCAACGACTAGCGGGGGAGTAAATACGCAGTATTTT.

As DNA, the CDR3 is TGCGCCAGCAGCCAAGATTTCATTTCGGCCAGAAGAAACACTGAAGCTTTCTTT. Encoded protein: CASSQDFISARRNTEAFF. The rearrangement links TRBV4-1 to TRBJ1-1; no firm D call. With 0 bases removed from V and 2 bases from J, the gap between germline ends came to 19 bases. This CDR3 has 18 residues. The V gene's germline CDR1 is MGHRA and CDR2 YSYEKL.

The V and J genes are TRBV5-1 and TRBJ2-7; tentative D call: TRBD1 (6 bases). The CDR3 is 15 amino acids. Germline V gene sequence: CDR1 SGHRS, CDR2 YFSETQ. Trimming left V 1 base short and J 7 bases short, with 18 bases between. The CDR3 here is CASSLRQGNDREQYF. For the CDR3, the DNA is TGCGCCAGCAGCTTGCGGCAGGGGAATGATAGGGAGCAGTACTTC.

This clonotype has only a few counts. Written as DNA, the CDR3 is TGCAGTGCTAGAGATTTCGGGGGGGAAAGTGGCTACACCTTC. It yields the protein CSARDFGGESGYTF. V usage is TRBV20-1 and J usage is TRBJ1-2, with a weak D call TRBD1 (5 bases). CDR1 is DFQATT, CDR2 SNEGSKA, per germline (reference sequence). V was trimmed by 0 bases and J by 7 bases, leaving 15 bases between them. The CDR3 spans 14 residues.

Only a few counts were recorded for this clonotype. CDR3 sequence: CASSELVNSYEQYF. CDR3 nucleotide sequence: TGTGCCAGCAGTGAATTAGTAAACTCCTACGAGCAGTACTTC. J is TRBJ2-7 and V is TRBV2, with D hard to call. The V gene's germline CDR1 is SNHLY and CDR2 FYNNEI. V lost 2 bases and J 0 bases, leaving 8 bases between the germline ends. This CDR3 contains 14 residues. Complete variable domain (other parts from reference TRBV2 and TRBJ2-7): EPEVTQTPSHQVTQMGQEVILRCVPISNHLYFYWYRQILGQKVEFLVSFYNNEISEKSEIFDDQFSVERPDGSNFTLKIRSTKLEDSAMYFCASSELVNSYEQYFGPGTRLTVT.

The chain joins TRBV9 to TRBJ2-5; 9 bases match TRBD1. Germline CDR1 SGDLS, CDR2 YYNGEE. Losses at the gene ends were 4 bases for V and 1 base for J; bases not matched to a gene: 8. This CDR3 is 16 amino acids long. In nucleotides, the CDR3 is TGTGCCAGCAGCCCTCGGGACAGGGCCTTCCAAGAGACCCAGTACTTC. This gives the protein CASSPRDRAFQETQYF.

The chain combines TRBV12-3 or TRBV12-4 with TRBJ1-1; D might be TRBD1 (5 bases). V lost 4 bases, J lost 4 bases, and 13 bases lay in between. The CDR3 spans 14 residues. DNA for the CDR3: TGTGCCAGCAGTTCCCTCAACGGGGCCACTGAAGCTTTCTTT. Amino acid sequence: CASSSLNGATEAFF.

The chain joins TRBV5-1 to TRBJ2-5; TRBD1 agrees at 8 bases. The V and J ends lost 4 bases and 4 bases, in that order; junction bases with no gene match: 9. The CDR3 has 15 amino acids. Germline-derived CDR1 and CDR2 are SGHRS and YFSETQ. In DNA, the CDR3 is TGCGCCAGCAGCCGGGCCAGGGGGCGGGGAGAGACCCAGTACTTC. Amino acids: CASSRARGRGETQYF.

The chain employs TRBV6-5 and TRBJ1-4; D is unresolved. V was clipped by 0 bases and J by 8 bases, with 7 bases between them. The CDR3 totals 13 residues. Looked up from germline, CDR1 is MNHEY and CDR2 is SVGAGI. CDR3 residues: CASSYSTAEKLFF. DNA for the CDR3: TGTGCCAGCAGTTACTCGACCGCGGAAAAACTGTTTTTT.

The V gene is TRBV12-3 or TRBV12-4, the J gene TRBJ2-7, with D perhaps matching TRBD2 (6 bases). V was pared by 5 bases and J by 7 bases, with 15 bases between. The CDR3 length is 13 residues. The CDR3: CASSHGRLGEQYF. CDR3 DNA: TGTGCCAGCAGTCACGGGAGACTCGGGGAGCAGTACTTC.